This T cell receptor beta chain was sequenced in a study of blood T cell repertoires in COVID-19 (dated by TCRdb to 2018 to 2020). Notes on the research overall: Collaborator samples came from the United States, Italy and Spain and covered acute and convalescent phases of COVID-19. Sample metadata almost always included a de-identified subject ID, COVID-19 status, age in years and sex. Where available, HLA class I and class II types were obtained from metadata supplied by the sample provider rather than from assay-based typing. The samples were drawn from two sources: the first 160 participants of the ongoing ImmuneRACE study, and some 1,300 subjects contributed by 6 global collaborators. The material from the prospective study consisted of cDNA or gDNA derived from T cells, B-cell-depleted T cells, or PBMCs. The repertoires were released in a freely available public database intended as a resource for research on the immune response to SARS-CoV-2. Subjects who had been exposed to COVID-19, were actively infected with it, or had recovered from it provided the deeply sampled blood TCRbeta repertoires that made up the dataset. Study-wide findings and limitations: Clinical and demographic metadata were provided uncurated, with the amount varying by source and participant.

Whole blood was collected in K2EDTA tubes by collaborating institutions according to the institutions' own protocols. For TCRbeta analysis, collaborator samples were shipped as frozen whole blood, as isolated PBMCs, or as DNA extracted from either sample type. Points on this clone: Its antigen is not yet known. No qualities accompany the bases; no much larger clone lies one base away.

TCRbeta CDR3 regions were amplified from genomic DNA using the immunoSEQ Assay, a bias-controlled multiplex PCR. As for how the authors treated the data: Nucleated cell counts per sample were estimated from amplification of reference gene primers within the assay. Sequence reads were collapsed and filtered to measure the absolute abundance of every unique TCRbeta CDR3 rearrangement. Productive Simpson clonality was computed per sample as the square root of Simpson's diversity index over productive rearrangements. The clones in this table, taken by TCRdb from immuneACCESS, are in-frame only. Not every clone is retained; where verified, under half of the shortfall comes from an unresolved V gene, and the cause of the rest is unknown. That table gives V, J and clone size, and the DNA gave D and trimming. The sample yields fewer than 90,000 clones; about 95% were counted once. The leading ten clones occupy roughly 4% of the sample.

The germline V gene provides CDR1 MNHEY and CDR2 SVGAGI. The CDR3 runs 15 residues from the cysteine to the phenylalanine. Only the CDR3 part of the read is kept: 45 bases, read in frame from the first base. V is shortened by 5 bases, J by 4 bases, and the region joining them spans 14 bases. The source is a human donor with active COVID-19. The donor label of this sample is uncertain. The chain uses TRBV6-5 and TRBJ1-4; the D region possibly corresponds to TRBD1 (5 bases align). Sequenced material: peripheral blood. For the CDR3, the sequence is CASSQGPDSNEKLFF. The nucleotide sequence reads as follows: TGTGCCAGCAGTCAGGGCCCAGACAGTAATGAAAAACTGTTTTTT.